These 5 T cell receptor beta chains were all obtained from the same sample, sequenced in a study of post-analysis software for immune sequencing data. General observations from the study: Patients used about 5 TRBV segments, including TRBV5-6, TRBV5-1 and TRBV20-1, more often than controls.

No antigen has been identified for these receptors. The library was made from cDNA and included unique molecular identifiers. MiXCR was run by TCRdb on the PCR reads, yielding one entry per CDR3 protein. This table has 650,000 to 850,000 distinct CDR3 sequences, around 42% appearing once. Sequenced sample: blood. The receptors were gathered from a girl aged 5-17 years with multiple sclerosis.

This clonotype was detected a few times. The gene calls are TRBV6-5 and TRBJ1-2; TRBD1 matches 9 bases. CDR1 and CDR2 (germline): MNHEY, SVGAGI. V shed 7 bases and J 7 bases; nucleotides not matched to a gene: 10. The CDR3 runs to 14 residues. Here the CDR3 reads CASTQAGTGTGYTF. The CDR3, as DNA: TGTGCCAGCACCCAAGCCGGGACAGGGACTGGCTACACCTTC.

This clonotype was counted between two and nine times. The V gene is TRBV6-2 or TRBV6-3, the J gene TRBJ1-2; TRBD1 agrees at 10 bases. The CDR3 runs 18 residues. The V segment lost 5 bases and the J segment 8 bases; nucleotides outside the gene matches: 20. In germline, CDR1 is MNHEY, CDR2 SVGEGT. CDR3 in DNA: TGTGCCAGCAGTAGCCCTCGGGACAGGGGACGGATCGGTGCCGGCTACACCTTC. Residues: CASSSPRDRGRIGAGYTF.

CDR3 sequence: CASSPGGARDTQYF. The DNA of the CDR3 is TGTGCCAGCAGTCCAGGGGGCGCAAGGGATACGCAGTATTTT. The rearrangement joins TRBV27 to TRBJ2-3, with 8 positions matching TRBD1. Germline assignment: CDR1 MNHEY and CDR2 SMNVEV (reference sequence). The length of the CDR3 is 14 residues. The V segment lost 5 bases and the J segment 6 bases; nucleotides outside the gene matches: 7.

Written as DNA, the CDR3 is TGTGCCTGGAGTAGCGGGAGGTCCTCGACAGATACGCAGTATTTT. Translation: CAWSSGRSSTDTQYF. The chain links TRBV30 to TRBJ2-3; 9 bases are shared with TRBD2. Trimming removed 2 bases from V and 3 bases from J; junction bases left unmatched: 6. Looked up from germline, CDR1 is GTSNPN and CDR2 is SVGIG (reference sequence). There are 15 residues in the CDR3.

The chain combines TRBV20-1 with TRBJ2-7, with D hard to call. Per germline, CDR1 DFQATT and CDR2 SNEGSKA (reference sequence). The CDR3 consists of 12 residues. V was cut by 6 bases and J by 3 bases, with 12 bases left in between. In DNA, the CDR3 is TGCAGTGCAGCCGAGAACAGCTACGAGCAGTACTTC. As protein: CSAAENSYEQYF.